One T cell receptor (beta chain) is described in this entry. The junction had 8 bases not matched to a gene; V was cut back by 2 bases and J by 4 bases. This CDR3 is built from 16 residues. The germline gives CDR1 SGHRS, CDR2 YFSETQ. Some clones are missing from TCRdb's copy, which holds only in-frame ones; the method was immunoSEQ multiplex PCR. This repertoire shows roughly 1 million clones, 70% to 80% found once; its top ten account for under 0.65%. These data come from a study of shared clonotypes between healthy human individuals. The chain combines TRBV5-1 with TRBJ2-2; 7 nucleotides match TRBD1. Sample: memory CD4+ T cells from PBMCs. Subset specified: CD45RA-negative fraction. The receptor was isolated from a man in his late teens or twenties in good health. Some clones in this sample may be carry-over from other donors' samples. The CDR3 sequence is CASSFNRGAGTGELFF. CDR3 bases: TGCGCCAGCAGCTTTAACAGGGGTGCGGGCACCGGGGAGCTGTTTTTT.